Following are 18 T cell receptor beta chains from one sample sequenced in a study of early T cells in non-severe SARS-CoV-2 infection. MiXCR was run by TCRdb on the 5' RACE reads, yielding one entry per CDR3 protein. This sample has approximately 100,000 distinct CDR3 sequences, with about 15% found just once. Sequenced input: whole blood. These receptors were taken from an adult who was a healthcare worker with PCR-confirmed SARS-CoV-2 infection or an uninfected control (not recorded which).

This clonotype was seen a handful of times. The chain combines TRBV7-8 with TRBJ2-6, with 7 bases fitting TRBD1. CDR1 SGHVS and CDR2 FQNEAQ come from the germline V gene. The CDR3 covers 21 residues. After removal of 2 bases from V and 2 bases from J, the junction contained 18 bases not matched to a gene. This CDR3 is CASSLLRLMRQGRPGANVLTF. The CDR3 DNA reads TGTGCCAGCAGCTTATTGCGACTCATGAGACAGGGTAGGCCTGGGGCCAACGTCCTGACTTTC.

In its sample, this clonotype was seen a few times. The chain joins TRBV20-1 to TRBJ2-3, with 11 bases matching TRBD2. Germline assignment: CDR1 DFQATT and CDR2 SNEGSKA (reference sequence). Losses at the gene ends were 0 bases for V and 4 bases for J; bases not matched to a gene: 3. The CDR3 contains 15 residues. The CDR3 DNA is TGCAGTGCTAGAGATCATAGCGGGGGGGCAGATACGCAGTATTTT. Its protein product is CSARDHSGGADTQYF.

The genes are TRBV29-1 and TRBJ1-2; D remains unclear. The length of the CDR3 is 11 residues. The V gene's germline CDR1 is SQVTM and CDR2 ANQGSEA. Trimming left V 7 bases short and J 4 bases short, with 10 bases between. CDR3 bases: TGCAGCGGCTGGGGAGCCTATGGCTACACCTTC. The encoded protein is CSGWGAYGYTF.

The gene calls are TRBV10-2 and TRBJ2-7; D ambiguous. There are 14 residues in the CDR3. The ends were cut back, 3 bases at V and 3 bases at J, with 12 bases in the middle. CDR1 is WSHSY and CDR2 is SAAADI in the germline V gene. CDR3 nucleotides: TGCGCCAGCAGTGAAATAGCCTTCGGCTACGAGCAGTACTTC. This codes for CASSEIAFGYEQYF.

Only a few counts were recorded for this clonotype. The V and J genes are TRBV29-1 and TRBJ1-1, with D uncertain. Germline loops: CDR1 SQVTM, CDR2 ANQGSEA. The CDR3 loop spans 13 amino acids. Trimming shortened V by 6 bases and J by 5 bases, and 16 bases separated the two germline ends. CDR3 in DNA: TGCAGCGTCCGGACCTGGGCCGGGACTGAAGCTTTCTTT. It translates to CSVRTWAGTEAFF.

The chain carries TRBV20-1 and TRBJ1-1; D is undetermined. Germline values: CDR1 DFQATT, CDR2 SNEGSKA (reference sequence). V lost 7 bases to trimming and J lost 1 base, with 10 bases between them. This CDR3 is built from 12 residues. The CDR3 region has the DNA TGCAGTGTTAAGAACAGGAACACTGAAGCTTTCTTT. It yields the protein CSVKNRNTEAFF.

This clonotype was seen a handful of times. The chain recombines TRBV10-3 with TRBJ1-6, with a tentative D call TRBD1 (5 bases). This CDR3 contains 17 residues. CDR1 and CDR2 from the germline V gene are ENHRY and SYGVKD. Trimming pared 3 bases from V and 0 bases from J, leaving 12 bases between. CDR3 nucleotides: TGTGCCATCAGTGAACAGGCCCTCAGCTCCTATAATTCACCCCTCCACTTT. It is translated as CAISEQALSSYNSPLHF.

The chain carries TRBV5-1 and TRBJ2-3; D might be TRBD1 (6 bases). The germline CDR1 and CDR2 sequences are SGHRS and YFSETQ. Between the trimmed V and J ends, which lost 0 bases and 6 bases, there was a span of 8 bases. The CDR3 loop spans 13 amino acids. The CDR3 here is CASSLERGDTQYF. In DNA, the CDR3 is TGCGCCAGCAGCTTGGAAAGGGGGGATACGCAGTATTTT. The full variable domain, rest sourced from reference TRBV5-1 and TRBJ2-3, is KAGVTQTPRYLIKTRGQQVTLSCSPISGHRSVSWYQQTPGQGLQFLFEYFSETQRNKGNFPGRFSGRQFSNSRSEMNVSTLELGDSALYLCASSLERGDTQYFGPGTRLTVL.

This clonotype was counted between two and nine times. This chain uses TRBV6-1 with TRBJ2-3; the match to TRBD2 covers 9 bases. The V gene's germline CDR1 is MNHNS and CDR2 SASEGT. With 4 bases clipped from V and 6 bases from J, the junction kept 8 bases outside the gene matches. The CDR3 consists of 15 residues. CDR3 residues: CASSASGTSSDTQYF. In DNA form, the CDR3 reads TGTGCCAGCAGTGCCTCCGGGACTAGCTCCGATACGCAGTATTTT.

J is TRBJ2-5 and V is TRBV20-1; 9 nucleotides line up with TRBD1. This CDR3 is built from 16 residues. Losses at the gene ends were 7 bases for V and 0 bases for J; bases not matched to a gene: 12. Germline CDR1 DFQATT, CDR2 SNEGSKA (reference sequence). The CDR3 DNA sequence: TGCAGTGTCAGACCCGGGACAGGGTGGTACCAAGAGACCCAGTACTTC. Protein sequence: CSVRPGTGWYQETQYF.

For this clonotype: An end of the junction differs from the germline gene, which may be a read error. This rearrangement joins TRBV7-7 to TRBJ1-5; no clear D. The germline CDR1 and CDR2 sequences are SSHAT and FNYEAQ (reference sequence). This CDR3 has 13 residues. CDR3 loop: CASSLSDGQPQHF. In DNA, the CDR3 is TGTGCTAGCAGCTTATCGGACGGCCAGCCCCAGCATTTT.

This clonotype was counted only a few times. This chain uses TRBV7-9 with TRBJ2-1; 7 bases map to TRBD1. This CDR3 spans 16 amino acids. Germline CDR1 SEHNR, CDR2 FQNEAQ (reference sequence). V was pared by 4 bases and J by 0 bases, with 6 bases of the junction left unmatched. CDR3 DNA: TGTGCCAGCAGCTCGACCGGGACAGTCTCCTACAATGAGCAGTTCTTC. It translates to CASSSTGTVSYNEQFF.

The CDR3 spells CASVPTSATGELFF. CDR3 nucleotides: TGTGCCAGCGTTCCCACTAGTGCCACCGGGGAGCTGTTTTTT. The chain combines TRBV27 with TRBJ2-2; TRBD2 might be the D (5 bases). This CDR3 comprises 14 residues. V was pared by 8 bases and J by 4 bases, with 14 bases between. Looked up from germline, CDR1 is MNHEY and CDR2 is SMNVEV (reference sequence).

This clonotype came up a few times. In DNA, the CDR3 is TGTGCCATCAGCCGACTAGCGGGGGCCAGCACAGATACGCAGTATTTT. Amino acid sequence: CAISRLAGASTDTQYF. V is TRBV10-3 and J is TRBJ2-3; 12 bases are shared with TRBD2. CDR1 and CDR2 from the germline V gene are ENHRY and SYGVKD. The CDR3 spans 16 residues. V lost 6 bases to trimming and J lost 0 bases; unmatched junction nucleotides: 4.

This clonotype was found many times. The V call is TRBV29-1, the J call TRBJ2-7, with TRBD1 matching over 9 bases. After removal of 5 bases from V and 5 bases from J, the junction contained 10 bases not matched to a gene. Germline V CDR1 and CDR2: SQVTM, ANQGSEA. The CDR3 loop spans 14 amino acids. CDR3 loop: CSVKTGTGYNEQYF. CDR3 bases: TGCAGCGTTAAAACCGGGACAGGGTATAACGAGCAGTACTTC.

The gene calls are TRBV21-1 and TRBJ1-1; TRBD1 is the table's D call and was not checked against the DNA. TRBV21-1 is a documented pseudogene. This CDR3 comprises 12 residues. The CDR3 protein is CAYPVGATEAFF. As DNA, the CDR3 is TGTGCCTACCCGGTCGGGGCCACTGAAGCTTTCTTT.

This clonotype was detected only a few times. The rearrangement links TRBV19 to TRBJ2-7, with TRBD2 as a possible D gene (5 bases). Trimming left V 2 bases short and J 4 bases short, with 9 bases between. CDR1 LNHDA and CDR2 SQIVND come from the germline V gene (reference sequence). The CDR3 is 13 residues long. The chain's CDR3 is CASSINGEYEQYF. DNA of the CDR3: TGTGCCAGTAGTATAAATGGGGAGTACGAGCAGTACTTC. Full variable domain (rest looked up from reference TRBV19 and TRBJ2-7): DGGITQSPKYLFRKEGQNVTLSCEQNLNHDAMYWYRQDPGQGLRLIYYSQIVNDFQKGDIAEGYSVSREKKESFPLTVTSAQKNPTAFYLCASSINGEYEQYFGPGTRLTVT.

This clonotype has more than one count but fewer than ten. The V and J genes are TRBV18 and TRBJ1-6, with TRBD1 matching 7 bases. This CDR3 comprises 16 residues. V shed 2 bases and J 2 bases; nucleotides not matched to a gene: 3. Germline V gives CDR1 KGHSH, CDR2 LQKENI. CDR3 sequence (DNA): TGTGCCAGCTCACCAATCGACAGGGCCTATAATTCACCCCTCCACTTT. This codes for CASSPIDRAYNSPLHF.